This T cell receptor (beta chain) was captured by sequencing in a study of T cells after yellow fever vaccination. Overall study findings and caveats: A minor fraction of clonotypes spanned both CD4 and CD8 compartments.

TCRdb passed the 5' RACE reads through MiXCR, listing each CDR3 protein once. This sample has under 400,000 distinct CDR3 sequences, with roughly 11% found just once. Trimming shortened V by 5 bases and J by 6 bases, and 8 bases separated the two germline ends. The CDR3 totals 11 residues. Germline V gene data show CDR1 as KGHSH and CDR2 as LQKENI. Only a few counts were recorded for this clonotype. Its antigen is as yet unknown. Here the sequenced sample was PBMCs, taken on the day of the first yellow fever vaccination. The receptor's source is a man younger than 35 who received the YFV17D yellow fever vaccine. The V gene is TRBV18, the J gene TRBJ2-7; D call uncertain. DNA of the CDR3: TGTGCCAGCTCATCTTCTCTCGAGCAGTACTTC. It codes for CASSSSLEQYF.